This entry lists 4 T cell receptor beta chains sequenced from one sample in a study of early T cells in non-severe SARS-CoV-2 infection. TCRdb re-called the 5' RACE reads through MiXCR, storing one row per CDR3 protein. Among more than 80,000 distinct CDR3 sequences listed, over 13% were seen once. The specimen sequenced was whole blood. The receptors were sampled from an adult who was a healthcare worker with PCR-confirmed SARS-CoV-2 infection or an uninfected control (not recorded which).

This clonotype was seen at least ten times. This chain uses TRBV19 with TRBJ1-5, with TRBD1 identical over 12 bases. The CDR3 is 16 residues long. V lost 6 bases to trimming and J lost 0 bases; unmatched junction nucleotides: 3. Germline lookup yields CDR1 LNHDA and CDR2 SQIVND (reference sequence). The CDR3 is CASRRDRGHSNQPQHF. The CDR3, as DNA: TGTGCCAGTAGAAGGGACAGGGGGCATAGCAATCAGCCCCAGCATTTT.

This clonotype came up a few times. The chain combines TRBV13 with TRBJ2-5, with TRBD2 as a possible D gene (6 bases). Germline values: CDR1 PRHDT, CDR2 FYEKMQ (reference sequence). The CDR3 contains 13 residues. The V gene lost 10 bases and the J gene lost 5 bases, with 17 bases spanning the gap. The CDR3 sequence: CATGSRNGETQYF. CDR3 coding DNA: TGTGCCACCGGGAGTCGCAACGGGGAGACCCAGTACTTC.

This clonotype was seen a few times. This sequence joins TRBV7-7 and TRBJ2-5; no clear D. Trimming stripped 2 bases from V and 2 bases from J, with 9 bases between. In germline, CDR1 is SSHAT, CDR2 FNYEAQ (reference sequence). CDR3 length: 14 amino acids. Here the CDR3 DNA reads TGTGCCAGCAGCTTAAGGCCCGGACAAGAGACCCAGTACTTC. This codes for CASSLRPGQETQYF.

The chain is built from TRBV7-9 and TRBJ2-2; no firm D call. The V and J ends lost 5 bases and 4 bases respectively, with 11 bases between them. Germline CDR1 is SEHNR and CDR2 is FQNEAQ (reference sequence). This CDR3 is 14 amino acids long. The CDR3 DNA reads TGTGCCAGCAGCCCGATCGGATTCACCGGGGAGCTGTTTTTT. Its translation: CASSPIGFTGELFF.